What follows are 25 T cell receptor beta chains derived from one specimen sequenced in a study of tumor-infiltrating lymphocytes in primary liver carcinoma. The investigators made TCR beta cDNA from approximately 0.5 ug total RNA, using a constant-region primer. The TCR beta library was amplified through three nested multiplex PCR rounds in a modified ARM-PCR procedure. The first two PCR rounds used TRBV1-TRBV30 primers with a Cbeta primer, 9 to 11 cycles each. TCRdb reprocessed the multiplex PCR reads via MiXCR and lists one record per CDR3 protein. The sample contains 75,000 or so distinct CDR3 sequences, 60% to 80% of which appear only once. Co-extraction yielded RNA and DNA from approximately 22-30 mg of unsorted bulk tissue. Sequenced input: liver tumor tissue from sampling region 4. Subset specified: tumor region T4, right-lateral pole. The receptors were gathered from a man between 40 and 49 years old with primary liver carcinoma and hepatitis B virus infection.

To note about this clonotype: Its ends do not fully match the called genes, so a read error is possible. This chain connects TRBV28 to TRBJ1-1; TRBD1 aligns across 7 bases. Germline CDR1 and CDR2: MDHEN and SYDVKM. The CDR3 is 15 residues long. CDR3 protein: CASGLRGTENTEAFF. The CDR3 DNA reads TGTGCCAGCGGTTTAAGGGGGACAGAGAACACTGAAGCTTTCTTT.

This clonotype was seen at least ten times. The chain combines TRBV4-1 with TRBJ2-1; the match to TRBD1 covers 12 bases. Germline V gives CDR1 MGHRA, CDR2 YSYEKL. After removal of 3 bases from V and 0 bases from J, the junction contained 15 bases not matched to a gene. The CDR3 runs 21 residues. The CDR3 here is CASSHLVAGQGAISSYNEQFF. The CDR3 bases are TGCGCCAGCAGCCATCTCGTAGCGGGACAGGGGGCGATTAGCTCCTACAATGAGCAGTTCTTC.

Details on this clonotype: At one of its ends the junction is not consistent with the germline gene, which may arise from a read error. The V gene is TRBV11-2, the J gene TRBJ2-7; D unresolved. The CDR3 is 15 residues long. Germline V gene lookup returns CDR1 SGHAT and CDR2 FQNNGV. In nucleotides, the CDR3 is TGTGCCAGCAGTCCATCTGTGGGAATATCCTACGAGCAGCACTTC. Translated: CASSPSVGISYEQHF.

This clonotype was observed once. Here the CDR3 omits its conserved ending phenylalanine or tryptophan, so a read error is the likely source. This sequence joins TRBV28 and TRBJ1-1; 7 nucleotides agree with TRBD1. The V gene's germline CDR1 is MDHEN and CDR2 SYDVKM. J was trimmed by 2 bases and V by 9 bases; bases with no gene match: 9. CDR3 size: 14 residues. CDR3: CASLSGQDNTEAFS. In nucleotides, the CDR3 is TGTGCCAGTCTCTCTGGACAGGATAACACTGAAGCTTTCTCA.

A word on this clonotype: One end of the junction fails to match germline, which may point to a read error. The V and J genes are TRBV6-1 and TRBJ2-6; no clear D. This CDR3 is built from 18 residues. Germline V gives CDR1 MNHNS, CDR2 SASEGT. The CDR3 nucleotides are TGTGCCAGCAGTAAAGCTAGGACGGAATGGTACGGGGCCAACGTCCTGACTTTC. Its translation is CASSKARTEWYGANVLTF.

This clonotype came up many times. The V and J genes are TRBV6-5 and TRBJ2-1; the D gene could be TRBD1 or TRBD2 (5 bases each). CDR1 and CDR2 (germline): MNHEY, SVGAGI. V gave up 6 bases and J gave up 4 bases, with 16 bases separating them. The CDR3 is 15 amino acids. The CDR3 nucleotides are TGTGCCAGCAGACCAGCCCGGGACCGATACAATGAGCAGTTCTTC. This gives the protein CASRPARDRYNEQFF.

The sample holds one count of this clonotype. The final CDR3 position lacks the conserved phenylalanine or tryptophan, pointing to a likely read error. The chain combines TRBV4-1 with TRBJ2-3, with D unresolved. The CDR3 sequence is 15 residues long. Germline assignment: CDR1 MGHRA and CDR2 YSYEKL. The germline V and J ends were trimmed by 0 bases and 1 base, with 8 bases remaining between them. CDR3 protein: CASSQEPNGTDTQYL. CDR3 in DNA: TGCGCCAGCAGCCAAGAGCCTAACGGCACAGATACGCAGTATCTC.

In its sample, this clonotype was seen a few times. The chain carries TRBV12-3 or TRBV12-4 and TRBJ2-7; 7 bases agree with TRBD1. After removal of 11 bases from V and 1 base from J, the junction contained 8 bases not matched to a gene. This CDR3 contains 13 residues. CDR3 protein: CAYADRESYEQYF. CDR3 DNA sequence: TGTGCCTATGCAGACAGGGAATCCTACGAGCAGTACTTC.

As regards this clonotype: Sequence at one end of the junction differs from germline and may be a read error. The CDR3 coding sequence is TGTGCCAGCAGCTTAGGATCGTCCTACAAGCAGTACTTC. This codes for CASSLGSSYKQYF. The V gene is TRBV11-1, the J gene TRBJ2-7; D is unclear. The CDR3 contains 13 residues. CDR1 is SGHAT, CDR2 FQDESV, per germline (reference sequence).

A remark on this clonotype: A much larger clone sits a single nucleotide away, making a read error possible. Since no conserved phenylalanine or tryptophan closes the CDR3, a read error is the likely cause. The rearrangement joins TRBV24-1 to TRBJ2-5, with D possibly TRBD1 on 5 matching bases. With 3 bases removed from V and 9 bases from J, the gap between germline ends came to 7 bases. The CDR3 is made up of 11 amino acids. CDR1 and CDR2 (germline): KGHDR, SFDVKD. The CDR3 region is CATSDPRAQYL. The CDR3 DNA reads TGTGCCACCAGTGATCCCAGGGCCCAGTACCTC.

Concerning this clonotype itself: One junction end does not reproduce the germline sequence, and a read error may be involved. The V and J genes are TRBV6-5 and TRBJ2-2; 7 positions match TRBD2. There are 15 residues in the CDR3. CDR1 and CDR2 (germline): MNHEY, SVGAGI. CDR3 protein: CVSSYKARGAGELFF. The CDR3 nucleotides read TGTGTCAGCAGTTACAAAGCCCGGGGGGCCGGGGAGCTGTTTTTT.

This clonotype was seen ten or more times. The chain joins TRBV29-1 to TRBJ2-7, with D tentatively TRBD2 (6 bases). Deletions cut 6 bases from V and 7 bases from J, with 22 bases between. The CDR3 is 14 residues long. Germline CDR1 and CDR2: SQVTM and ANQGSEA. CDR3 nucleotide sequence: TGCAGCGTAGGGGAGTTAGCGGCTCCCCGGGAGCAGTACTTC. Translation: CSVGELAAPREQYF.

In the case of this clonotype: Germline and junction disagree at one end, which may indicate a read error. The chain links TRBV10-3 to TRBJ2-6; D is possibly TRBD2 (6 bases). Germline-derived CDR1 and CDR2 are ENHRY and SYGVKD. This CDR3 has 13 residues. CDR3: CAIGDSGTNVLTF. The CDR3 region has the DNA TGTGCCATCGGGGACTCTGGGACCAACGTTCTGACTTTC.

Notes on this clonotype: A read error is likely, as this CDR3 ends without the conserved phenylalanine or tryptophan. This chain joins TRBV12-3 or TRBV12-4 and TRBJ1-6; D might be TRBD1 (6 bases). This CDR3 spans 13 amino acids. V lost 11 bases and J lost 14, with 22 bases in between. CDR3 DNA sequence: TGTGCCGGCACCGTTACAGGGTTTGGAGCCCTCCACCTT. Translating it yields CAGTVTGFGALHL.

In the case of this clonotype: Mismatch with germline at one junction end may stem from a read error. The rearrangement uses TRBV11-2 and TRBJ2-6; D perhaps matches TRBD2 (6 bases). Germline V CDR1 and CDR2: SGHAT, FQNNGV. This CDR3 has 16 amino acids. CDR3 in DNA: TGTTCTAGCAGCTTATCGCGGGGAAGAGGGGCCAACGTCCTGACATTC. Translation gives CSSSLSRGRGANVLTF.

This clonotype was observed many times. The chain is built from TRBV5-1 and TRBJ2-3; 9 bases match TRBD2. The germline gives CDR1 SGHRS, CDR2 YFSETQ. The CDR3 has 15 amino acids. The V gene end was trimmed by 6 bases and the J gene end by 4 bases; junction bases not matched to a gene: 9. In DNA, the CDR3 is TGCGCCAGCACTGGGACTAGCAATTTAGCAGATACGCAGTATTTT. This gives the protein CASTGTSNLADTQYF.

This chain uses TRBV5-1 with TRBJ2-7, with D uncertain. V gave up 7 bases and J gave up 0 bases, with 14 bases separating them. The CDR3 consists of 14 residues. The germline V gene has CDR1 SGHRS and CDR2 YFSETQ. Written as DNA, the CDR3 is TGCGCCAGCGGCTCGTCTCGCGACTCCTACGAGCAGTACTTC. The encoded protein is CASGSSRDSYEQYF.

This clonotype has only a few counts. This rearrangement joins TRBV7-2 to TRBJ2-1, with 10 bases fitting TRBD2. CDR3 size: 13 residues. Germline loops: CDR1 SGHTA, CDR2 FQGNSA. With V trimmed by 5 bases and J by 11 bases, 6 bases remained unmatched. CDR3 sequence: CASSIVTSGKQFF. In DNA form, the CDR3 reads TGTGCCAGCAGCATAGTCACTAGCGGGAAGCAGTTCTTC. The full variable domain, rest sourced from reference TRBV7-2 and TRBJ2-1, is GAGVSQSPSNKVTEKGKDVELRCDPISGHTALYWYRQSLGQGLEFLIYFQGNSAPDKSGLPSDRFSAERTGGSVSTLTIQRTQQEDSAVYLCASSIVTSGKQFFGPGTRLTVL.

The chain has TRBV4-1 and TRBJ2-1; 14 nucleotides line up with TRBD2. The ends lost 9 bases at V and 15 bases at J; junction bases unmatched: 13. Germline CDR1 reads MGHRA; CDR2 reads YSYEKL. CDR3 length: 14 residues. This CDR3 reads CARSQDGTSGSRFF. In DNA, the CDR3 is TGCGCCAGGAGTCAAGATGGGACTAGCGGGAGTAGGTTCTTC.

A remark on this clonotype: An end of the junction differs from the germline gene, which may be a read error. The J gene is TRBJ2-7, the V gene TRBV2; TRBD2 is a possible D gene (6 bases). This CDR3 is 13 amino acids long. CDR1 SNHLY and CDR2 FYNNEI come from the germline V gene. As DNA, the CDR3 is TGTGGCAGCCAGACGGGACTCGCAACCGAGCAGTACTTC. It specifies CGSQTGLATEQYF.

At least ten counts were recorded for this clonotype. The J gene is TRBJ1-4, the V gene TRBV6-6; D unclear. Germline V gene sequence: CDR1 MNHNY, CDR2 SVGAGI (reference sequence). V was trimmed by 0 bases and J by 5 bases, leaving 4 bases between them. This CDR3 is built from 13 residues. The CDR3 here is CASSYSENEKLFF. CDR3 nucleotide sequence: TGTGCCAGCAGTTACTCAGAGAATGAAAAACTGTTTTTT.

Points on this clonotype: An end of the junction does not agree with germline; a read error may underlie this. This chain joins TRBV4-1 and TRBJ2-7; the match to TRBD2 covers 7 bases. Germline CDR1 is MGHRA and CDR2 is YSYEKL. The CDR3 length is 16 residues. CDR3 protein: CSSSQHTSVSNYEQYF. The CDR3, as DNA: TGCTCCAGCAGCCAACATACTAGCGTGAGTAACTACGAGCAGTACTTC.

About this clonotype: Compared with germline, one end of the junction differs, possibly owing to a read error. CDR3 nucleotide sequence: TGCGCCAGCAGTTACCTAAGGGGGGCCGGGGCCAACGTCCTGACTTTC. Protein sequence: CASSYLRGAGANVLTF. The chain combines TRBV6-5 with TRBJ2-6, with D perhaps given as TRBD1 or TRBD2 (6 bases each). CDR1 and CDR2 from the germline V gene are MNHEY and SVGAGI. There are 16 residues in the CDR3.

Comments on this clonotype: A read error may produce the germline difference seen at one junction end. This sequence joins TRBV28 and TRBJ2-3; TRBD2 is a possible D gene (6 bases). The V gene's germline CDR1 is MDHEN and CDR2 SYDVKM. This CDR3 is built from 14 residues. The CDR3 DNA is TGTGCCAGCAGTTTCCTTAGCGGCGCAGATACACAGTATTTT. It codes for CASSFLSGADTQYF. The complete variable domain, with remaining parts taken from reference TRBV28 and TRBJ2-3, reads DVKVTQSSRYLVKRTGEKVFLECVQDMDHENMFWYRQDPGLGLRLIYFSYDVKMKEKGDIPEGYSVSREKKERFSLILESASTNQTSMYLCASSFLSGADTQYFGPGTRLTVL.

This chain connects TRBV6-2 or TRBV6-3 to TRBJ2-7; D tentatively fits TRBD1 or TRBD2 (5 bases each). The last part of the DNA fits TRBJ2-1 better; the J call may be wrong. Looked up from germline, CDR1 is MNHEY and CDR2 is SVGEGT. The CDR3 runs to 13 residues. The DNA for the CDR3 is TGTGCCAGCAGTTCGGCCGGGGCGTACGTGCAGTTCTTC. Translated, it gives CASSSAGAYVQFF.